This T cell receptor beta chain was recovered during a study of blood T cell repertoires in COVID-19. Study-level information: Researchers got acute and convalescent COVID-19 samples from the United States, Italy and Spain. Nucleic acid was either cDNA or gDNA, and it came from T cells, B-cell-depleted T cells, or PBMCs.

The authors' processing: Reference gene primers were amplified, and this amplification served to estimate nucleated cell counts. TCRdb's copy holds only in-frame clones and misses some; the assay was immunoSEQ multiplex PCR. V, J and clone size are those of that table, while D and trimming were read from the DNA. The table lists over 130,000 clones, about four fifths of them singletons, with approximately 3% in the top ten. The CDR3 is made up of 15 amino acids. The V end was cut by 5 bases, the J end by 0 bases, with 10 bases between. Germline assignment: CDR1 SGHTA and CDR2 FQGTGA. The origin of this receptor is a woman between 45 and 60 years old with acute COVID-19. This sequence joins TRBV7-3 and TRBJ2-2, with no clear D. Sequenced input: PBMCs or T cells enriched from blood (not recorded which). The CDR3 loop reads CASSPGLPNTGELFF. The CDR3 DNA is TGTGCCAGCAGCCCCGGTCTTCCGAACACCGGGGAGCTGTTTTTT.